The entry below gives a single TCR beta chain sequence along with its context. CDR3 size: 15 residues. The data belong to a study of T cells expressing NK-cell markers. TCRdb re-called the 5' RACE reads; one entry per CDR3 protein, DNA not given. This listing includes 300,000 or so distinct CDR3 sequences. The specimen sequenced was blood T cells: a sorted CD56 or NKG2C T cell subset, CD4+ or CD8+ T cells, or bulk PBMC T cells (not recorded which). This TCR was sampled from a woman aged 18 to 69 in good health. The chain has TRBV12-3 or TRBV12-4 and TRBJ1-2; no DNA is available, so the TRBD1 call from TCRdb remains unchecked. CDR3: CASSFRDGPNYGYTF.